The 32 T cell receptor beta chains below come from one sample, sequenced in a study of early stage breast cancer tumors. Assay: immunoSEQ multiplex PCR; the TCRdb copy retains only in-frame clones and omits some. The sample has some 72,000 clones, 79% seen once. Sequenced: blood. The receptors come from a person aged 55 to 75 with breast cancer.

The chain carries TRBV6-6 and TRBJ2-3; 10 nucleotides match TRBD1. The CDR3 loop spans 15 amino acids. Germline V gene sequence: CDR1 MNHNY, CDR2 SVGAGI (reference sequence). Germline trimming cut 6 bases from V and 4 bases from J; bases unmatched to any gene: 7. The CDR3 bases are TGTGCCAGCAGGGGGTCCGGACAGGGGGCAGATACGCAGTATTTT. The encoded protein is CASRGSGQGADTQYF.

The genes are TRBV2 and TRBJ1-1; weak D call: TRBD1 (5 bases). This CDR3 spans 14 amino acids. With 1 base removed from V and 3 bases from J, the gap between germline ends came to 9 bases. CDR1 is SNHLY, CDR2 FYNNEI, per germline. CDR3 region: CASSEVRGDTEAFF. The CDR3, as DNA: TGTGCCAGCAGTGAAGTAAGGGGCGACACTGAAGCTTTCTTT. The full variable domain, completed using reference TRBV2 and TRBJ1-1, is EPEVTQTPSHQVTQMGQEVILRCVPISNHLYFYWYRQILGQKVEFLVSFYNNEISEKSEIFDDQFSVERPDGSNFTLKIRSTKLEDSAMYFCASSEVRGDTEAFFGQGTRLTVV.

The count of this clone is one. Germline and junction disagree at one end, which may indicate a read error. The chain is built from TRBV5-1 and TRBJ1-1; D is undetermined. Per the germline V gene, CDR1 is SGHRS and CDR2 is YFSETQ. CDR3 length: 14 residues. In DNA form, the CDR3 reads TGCGCCAGCAGCTTGGCTAGCAGGAACGCTGAAGCTTTCTTT. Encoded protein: CASSLASRNAEAFF. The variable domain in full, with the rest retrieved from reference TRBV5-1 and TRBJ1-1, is KAGVTQTPRYLIKTRGQQVTLSCSPISGHRSVSWYQQTPGQGLQFLFEYFSETQRNKGNFPGRFSGRQFSNSRSEMNVSTLELGDSALYLCASSLASRNAEAFFGQGTRLTVV.

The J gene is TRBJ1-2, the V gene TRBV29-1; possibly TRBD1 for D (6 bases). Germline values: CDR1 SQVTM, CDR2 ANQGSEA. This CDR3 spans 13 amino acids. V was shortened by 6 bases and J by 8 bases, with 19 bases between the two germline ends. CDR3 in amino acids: CSVTQGRGGGYTF. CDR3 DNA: TGCAGCGTAACCCAGGGGCGAGGCGGGGGCTACACCTTC.

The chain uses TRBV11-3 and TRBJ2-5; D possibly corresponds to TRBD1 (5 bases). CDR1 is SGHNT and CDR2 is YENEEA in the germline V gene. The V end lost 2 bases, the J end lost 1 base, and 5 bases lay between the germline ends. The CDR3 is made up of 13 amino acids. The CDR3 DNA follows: TGTGCCAGCAGCTTAAGGGGCCAAGAGACCCAGTACTTC. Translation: CASSLRGQETQYF. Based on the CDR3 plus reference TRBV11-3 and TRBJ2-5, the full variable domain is EAGVVQSPRYKIIEKKQPVAFWCNPISGHNTLYWYLQNLGQGPELLIRYENEEAVDDSQLPKDRFSAERLKGVDSTLKIQPAELGDSAVYLCASSLRGQETQYFGPGTRLLVL.

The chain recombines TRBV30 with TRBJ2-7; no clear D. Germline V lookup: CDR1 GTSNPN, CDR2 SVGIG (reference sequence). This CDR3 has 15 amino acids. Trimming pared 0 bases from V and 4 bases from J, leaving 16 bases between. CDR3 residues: CAWSVLGRPPYEQYF. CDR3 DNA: TGTGCCTGGAGTGTACTTGGCCGACCTCCATACGAGCAGTACTTC.

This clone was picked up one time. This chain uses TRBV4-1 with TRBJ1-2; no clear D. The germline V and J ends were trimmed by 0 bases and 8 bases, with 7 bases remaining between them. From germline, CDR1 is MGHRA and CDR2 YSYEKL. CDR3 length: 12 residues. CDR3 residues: CASSQDVGGYTF. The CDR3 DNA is TGCGCCAGCAGCCAAGATGTAGGAGGCTACACCTTC.

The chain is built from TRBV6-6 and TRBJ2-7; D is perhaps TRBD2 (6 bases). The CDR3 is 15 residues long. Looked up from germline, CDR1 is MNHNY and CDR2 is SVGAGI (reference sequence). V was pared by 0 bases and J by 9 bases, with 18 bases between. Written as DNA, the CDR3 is TGTGCCAGCAGTTACTCTAGGACTACGAATGTGGCGCAGTACTTC. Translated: CASSYSRTTNVAQYF.

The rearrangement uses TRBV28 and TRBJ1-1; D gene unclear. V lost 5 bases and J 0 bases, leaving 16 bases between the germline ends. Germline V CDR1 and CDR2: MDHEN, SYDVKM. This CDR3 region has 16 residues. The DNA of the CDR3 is TGTGCCAGCAGTATTCGGACCGGCCTCATGAACACTGAAGCTTTCTTT. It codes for CASSIRTGLMNTEAFF.

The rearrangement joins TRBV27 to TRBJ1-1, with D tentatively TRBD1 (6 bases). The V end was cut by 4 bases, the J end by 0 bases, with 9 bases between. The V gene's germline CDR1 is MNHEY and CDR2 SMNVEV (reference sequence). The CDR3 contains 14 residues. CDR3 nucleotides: TGTGCCAGCAGTTCGCGGACAGTGAACACTGAAGCTTTCTTT. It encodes CASSSRTVNTEAFF.

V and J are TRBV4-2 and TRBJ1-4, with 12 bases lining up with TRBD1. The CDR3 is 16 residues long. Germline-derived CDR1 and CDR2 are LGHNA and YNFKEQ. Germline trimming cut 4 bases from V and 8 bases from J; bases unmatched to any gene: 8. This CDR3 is CASSRGDRGRGEKLFF. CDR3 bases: TGTGCCAGCAGCCGGGGGGACAGGGGGCGAGGGGAAAAACTGTTTTTT.

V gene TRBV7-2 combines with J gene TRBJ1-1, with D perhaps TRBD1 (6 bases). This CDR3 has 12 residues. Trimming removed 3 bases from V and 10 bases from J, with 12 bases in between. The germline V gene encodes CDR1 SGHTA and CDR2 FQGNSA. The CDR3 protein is CASSFLVGGAFF. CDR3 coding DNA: TGTGCCAGCAGCTTTCTGGTAGGGGGAGCTTTCTTT.

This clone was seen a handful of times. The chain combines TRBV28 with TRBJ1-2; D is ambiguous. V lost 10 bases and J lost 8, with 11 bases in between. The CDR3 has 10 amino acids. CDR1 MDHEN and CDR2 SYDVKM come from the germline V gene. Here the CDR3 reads CATSERGYTF. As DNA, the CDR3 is TGTGCCACCTCGGAACGAGGCTACACCTTC.

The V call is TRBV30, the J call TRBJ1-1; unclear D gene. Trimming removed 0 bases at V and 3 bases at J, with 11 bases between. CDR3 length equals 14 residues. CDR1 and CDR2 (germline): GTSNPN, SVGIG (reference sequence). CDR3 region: CAWSVRVADTEAFF. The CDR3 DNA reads TGTGCCTGGAGTGTCCGCGTTGCGGACACTGAAGCTTTCTTT.

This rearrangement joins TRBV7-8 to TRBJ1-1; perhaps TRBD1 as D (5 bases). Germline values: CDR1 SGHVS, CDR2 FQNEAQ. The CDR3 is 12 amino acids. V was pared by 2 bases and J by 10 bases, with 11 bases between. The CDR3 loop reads CASSLSPGGAFF. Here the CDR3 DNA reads TGTGCCAGCAGCTTATCTCCGGGGGGAGCTTTCTTT.

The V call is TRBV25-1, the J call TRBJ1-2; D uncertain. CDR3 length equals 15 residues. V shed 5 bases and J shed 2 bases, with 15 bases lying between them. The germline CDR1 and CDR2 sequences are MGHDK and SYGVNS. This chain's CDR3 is CASSSRVRPNYGYTF. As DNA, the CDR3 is TGTGCCAGCAGTTCCCGAGTCCGGCCAAACTATGGCTACACCTTC.

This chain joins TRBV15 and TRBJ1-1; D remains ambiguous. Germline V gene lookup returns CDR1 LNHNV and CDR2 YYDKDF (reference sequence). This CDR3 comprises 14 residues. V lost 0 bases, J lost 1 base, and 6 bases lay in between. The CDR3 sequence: CATSREHTNTEAFF. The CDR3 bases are TGTGCCACCAGCAGAGAACACACGAACACTGAAGCTTTCTTT.

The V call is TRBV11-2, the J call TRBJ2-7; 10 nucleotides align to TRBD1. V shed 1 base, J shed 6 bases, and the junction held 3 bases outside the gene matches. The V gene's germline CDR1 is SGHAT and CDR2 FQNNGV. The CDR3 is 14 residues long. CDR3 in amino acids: CASSLVRDRGEQYF. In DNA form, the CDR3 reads TGTGCCAGCAGCTTAGTCCGGGACAGGGGCGAGCAGTACTTC. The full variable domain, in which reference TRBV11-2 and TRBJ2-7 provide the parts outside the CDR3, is EAGVAQSPRYKIIEKRQSVAFWCNPISGHATLYWYQQILGQGPKLLIQFQNNGVVDDSQLPKDRFSAERLKGVDSTLKIQPAKLEDSAVYLCASSLVRDRGEQYFGPGTRLTVT.

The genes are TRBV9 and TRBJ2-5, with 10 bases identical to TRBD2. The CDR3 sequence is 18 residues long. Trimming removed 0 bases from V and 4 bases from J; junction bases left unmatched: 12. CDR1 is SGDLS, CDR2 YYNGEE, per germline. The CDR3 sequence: CASSVGAGGLGFRETQYF. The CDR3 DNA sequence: TGTGCCAGCAGCGTAGGAGCGGGGGGGCTAGGTTTTCGAGAGACCCAGTACTTC.

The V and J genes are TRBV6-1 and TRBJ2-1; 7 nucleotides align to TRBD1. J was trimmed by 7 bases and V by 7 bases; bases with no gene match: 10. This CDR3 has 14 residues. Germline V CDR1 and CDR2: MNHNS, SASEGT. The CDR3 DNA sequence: TGTGCCAGCAATCGCCGAGGGACAGCTAATGAGCAGTTCTTC. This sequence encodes CASNRRGTANEQFF.

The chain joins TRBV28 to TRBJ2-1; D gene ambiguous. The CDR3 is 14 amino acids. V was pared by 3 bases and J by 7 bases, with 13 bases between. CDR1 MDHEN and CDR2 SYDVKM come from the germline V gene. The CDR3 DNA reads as TGTGCCAGCAGTTTTAGGCTCGTGGGGAATGAGCAGTTCTTC. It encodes CASSFRLVGNEQFF.

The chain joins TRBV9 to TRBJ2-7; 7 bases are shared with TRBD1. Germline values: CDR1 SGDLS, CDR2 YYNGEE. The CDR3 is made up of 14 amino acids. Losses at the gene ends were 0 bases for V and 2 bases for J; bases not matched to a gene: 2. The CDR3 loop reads CASSVGGQTYEQYF. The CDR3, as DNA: TGTGCCAGCAGCGTAGGGGGACAGACCTACGAGCAGTACTTC.

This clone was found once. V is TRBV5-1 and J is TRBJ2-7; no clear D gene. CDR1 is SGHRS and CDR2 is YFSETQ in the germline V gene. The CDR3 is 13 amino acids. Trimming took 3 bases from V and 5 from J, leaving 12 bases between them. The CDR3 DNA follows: TGCGCCAGCAGCTCCCTTACTTTGGACGAGCAGTACTTC. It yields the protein CASSSLTLDEQYF.

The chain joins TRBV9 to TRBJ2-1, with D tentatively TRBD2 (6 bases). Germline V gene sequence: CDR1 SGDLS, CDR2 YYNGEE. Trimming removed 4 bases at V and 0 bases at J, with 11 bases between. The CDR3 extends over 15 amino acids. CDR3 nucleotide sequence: TGTGCCAGCAGCCCCCCTAGCGTCTCCTACAATGAGCAGTTCTTC. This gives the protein CASSPPSVSYNEQFF. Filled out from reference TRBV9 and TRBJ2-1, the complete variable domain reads DSGVTQTPKHLITATGQRVTLRCSPRSGDLSVYWYQQSLDQGLQFLIQYYNGEERAKGNILERFSAQQFPDLHSELNLSSLELGDSALYFCASSPPSVSYNEQFFGPGTRLTVL.

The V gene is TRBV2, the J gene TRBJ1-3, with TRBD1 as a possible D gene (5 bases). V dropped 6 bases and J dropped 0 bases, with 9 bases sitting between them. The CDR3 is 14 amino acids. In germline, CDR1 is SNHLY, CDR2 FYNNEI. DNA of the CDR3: TGTGCCAGCAGCGACCAGGGCTCTGGAAACACCATATATTTT. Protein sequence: CASSDQGSGNTIYF.

This CDR3 is CAISEPAGPGANVLTF. CDR3 bases: TGTGCCATCAGTGAGCCTGCTGGGCCTGGGGCCAACGTCCTGACTTTC. This chain uses TRBV10-3 with TRBJ2-6; D is undetermined. The V gene lost 2 bases and the J gene lost 2 bases, with 10 bases spanning the gap. From germline, CDR1 is ENHRY and CDR2 SYGVKD. This CDR3 spans 16 amino acids.

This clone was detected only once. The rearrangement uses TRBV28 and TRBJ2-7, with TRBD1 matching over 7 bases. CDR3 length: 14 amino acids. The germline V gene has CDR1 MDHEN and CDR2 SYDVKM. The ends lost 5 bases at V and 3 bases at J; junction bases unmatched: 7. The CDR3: CASSPDRVFYEQYF. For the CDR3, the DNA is TGTGCCAGCAGTCCAGACAGGGTCTTCTACGAGCAGTACTTC.

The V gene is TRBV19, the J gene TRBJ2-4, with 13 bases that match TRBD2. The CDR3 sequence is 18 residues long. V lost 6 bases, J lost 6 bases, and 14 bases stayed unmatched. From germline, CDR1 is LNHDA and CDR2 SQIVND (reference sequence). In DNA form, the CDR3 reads TGTGCCAGTAGCAACGGACTAGCGGGAGTCCCCAAGAGAAACATTCAGTACTTC. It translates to CASSNGLAGVPKRNIQYF. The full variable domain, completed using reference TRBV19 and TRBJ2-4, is DGGITQSPKYLFRKEGQNVTLSCEQNLNHDAMYWYRQDPGQGLRLIYYSQIVNDFQKGDIAEGYSVSREKKESFPLTVTSAQKNPTAFYLCASSNGLAGVPKRNIQYFGAGTRLSVL.

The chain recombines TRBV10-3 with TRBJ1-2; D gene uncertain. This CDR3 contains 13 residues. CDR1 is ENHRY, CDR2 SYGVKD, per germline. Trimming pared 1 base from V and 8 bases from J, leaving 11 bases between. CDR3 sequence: CAISEWAVLGYTF. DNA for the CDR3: TGTGCCATCAGTGAGTGGGCAGTACTCGGCTACACCTTC.

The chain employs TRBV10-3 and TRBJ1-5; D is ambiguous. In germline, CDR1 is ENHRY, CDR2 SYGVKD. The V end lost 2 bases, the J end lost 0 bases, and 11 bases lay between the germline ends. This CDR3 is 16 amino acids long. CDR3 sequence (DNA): TGTGCCATCAGTGAGACGATGACATATAGCAATCAGCCCCAGCATTTT. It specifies CAISETMTYSNQPQHF.

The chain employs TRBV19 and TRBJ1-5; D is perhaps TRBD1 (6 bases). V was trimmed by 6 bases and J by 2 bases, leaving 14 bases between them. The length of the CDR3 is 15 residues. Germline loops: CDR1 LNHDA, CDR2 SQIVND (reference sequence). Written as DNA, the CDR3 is TGTGCCAGTAGCTTAGGGGGGTCGGGCAATCAGCCCCAGCATTTT. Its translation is CASSLGGSGNQPQHF.

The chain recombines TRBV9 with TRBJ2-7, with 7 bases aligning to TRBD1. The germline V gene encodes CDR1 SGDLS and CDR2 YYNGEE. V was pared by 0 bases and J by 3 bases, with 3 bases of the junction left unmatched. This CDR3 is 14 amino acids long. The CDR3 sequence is CASSVAWTGYEQYF. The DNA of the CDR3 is TGTGCCAGCAGCGTAGCTTGGACAGGCTACGAGCAGTACTTC.